This passage covers 22 T cell receptor beta chains from one sample sequenced in a study of T cells after yellow fever vaccination. In TCRdb, the 5' RACE reads were re-called with MiXCR into one record per CDR3 protein. The sample lists around 350,000 distinct CDR3 sequences; roughly 11% were seen once. Sequenced material: PBMCs, taken on the day of the first yellow fever vaccination. These receptors were collected from a man aged 18 to 30 who received the YFV17D yellow fever vaccine.

V gene TRBV4-1 combines with J gene TRBJ2-5; D may be TRBD1 (6 bases). Germline lookup yields CDR1 MGHRA and CDR2 YSYEKL. Trimming shortened V by 2 bases and J by 4 bases, and 11 bases separated the two germline ends. The length of the CDR3 is 14 residues. CDR3 DNA: TGCGCCAGCAGCCAAATGGGGGCCCGAGAGACCCAGTACTTC. This gives the protein CASSQMGARETQYF.

V is TRBV5-1 and J is TRBJ2-1, with 8 nucleotides matching TRBD1. Germline loops: CDR1 SGHRS, CDR2 YFSETQ. V was pared by 0 bases and J by 2 bases, with 1 base of the junction left unmatched. The CDR3 has 15 residues. Here the CDR3 reads CASSLEGQAYNEQFF. In DNA, the CDR3 is TGCGCCAGCAGCTTGGAGGGACAGGCCTACAATGAGCAGTTCTTC. Based on the CDR3 plus reference TRBV5-1 and TRBJ2-1, the full variable domain is KAGVTQTPRYLIKTRGQQVTLSCSPISGHRSVSWYQQTPGQGLQFLFEYFSETQRNKGNFPGRFSGRQFSNSRSEMNVSTLELGDSALYLCASSLEGQAYNEQFFGPGTRLTVL.

This clonotype was found many times. V usage is TRBV11-2 and J usage is TRBJ2-2, with D unresolved. Germline V gives CDR1 SGHAT, CDR2 FQNNGV. The CDR3 runs 13 residues. Trimming took off 1 base at V and 5 bases at J, with 5 bases between the two ends. DNA of the CDR3: TGTGCCAGCAGCTTAGTGGGTACCGGGGAGCTGTTTTTT. It specifies CASSLVGTGELFF.

This chain uses TRBV6-1 with TRBJ2-3, with D perhaps matching TRBD2 (6 bases). CDR1 and CDR2 from the germline V gene are MNHNS and SASEGT. Trimming removed 2 bases from V and 2 bases from J, with 14 bases in between. The CDR3 has 16 residues. In nucleotides, the CDR3 is TGTGCCAGCAGTGAATCGTCGAGGACTAACACAGATACGCAGTATTTT. Amino acids: CASSESSRTNTDTQYF.

This clonotype was seen at least ten times. The genes are TRBV12-3 or TRBV12-4 and TRBJ2-3, with D unresolved. The CDR3 loop spans 13 amino acids. The V end was cut by 0 bases, the J end by 6 bases, with 7 bases between. The CDR3 DNA is TGTGCCAGCAGTTTAGCGCGTGTGGATACGCAGTATTTT. It codes for CASSLARVDTQYF.

This sequence joins TRBV9 and TRBJ2-5; TRBD2 matches at 8 bases. CDR3 length: 14 amino acids. After removal of 3 bases from V and 3 bases from J, the junction contained 4 bases not matched to a gene. CDR1 is SGDLS and CDR2 is YYNGEE in the germline V gene. The CDR3 DNA reads TGTGCCAGCAGCGCCGGTAGCGGGGAAGAGACCCAGTACTTC. This translates into CASSAGSGEETQYF.

Ten or more counts support this clonotype. V usage is TRBV5-1 and J usage is TRBJ1-2, with TRBD1 matching 7 bases. V was pared by 2 bases and J by 3 bases, with 7 bases of the junction left unmatched. CDR1 and CDR2 (germline): SGHRS, YFSETQ. The CDR3 spans 15 residues. The chain's CDR3 is CASSLQGTLDYGYTF. The CDR3 bases are TGCGCCAGCAGCTTACAGGGGACCCTCGACTATGGCTACACCTTC.

J is TRBJ2-5 and V is TRBV7-9; 8 positions agree with TRBD1. This CDR3 comprises 16 residues. V dropped 4 bases and J dropped 1; count of bases not matched to a gene: 8. CDR1 is SEHNR and CDR2 is FQNEAQ in the germline V gene (reference sequence). The CDR3 sequence is CASSYGGQGAQETQYF. The CDR3 region has the DNA TGTGCCAGCAGCTACGGGGGTCAGGGGGCCCAAGAGACCCAGTACTTC.

The chain is built from TRBV10-3 and TRBJ2-5; the match to TRBD2 covers 8 bases. Trimming cost V 2 bases and J 2 bases; bases outside gene matches: 4. Germline-derived CDR1 and CDR2 are ENHRY and SYGVKD. CDR3 size: 15 residues. The CDR3 reads CAISERLATQETQYF. CDR3 nucleotides: TGTGCCATCAGTGAGAGACTAGCGACACAAGAGACCCAGTACTTC.

This rearrangement joins TRBV7-9 to TRBJ1-1, with TRBD1 matching 12 bases. The CDR3 covers 17 residues. Germline assignment: CDR1 SEHNR and CDR2 FQNEAQ (reference sequence). Unmatched junction bases numbered 10, after V lost 4 bases and J lost 4 bases. CDR3 nucleotide sequence: TGTGCCAGCAGCTCCCTGGGACAGGGGGCGAGCATCACTGAAGCTTTCTTT. Translating gives CASSSLGQGASITEAFF.

This clonotype has just a few counts. CDR3 nucleotide sequence: TGTGCCAGCAGTTACGGCAGGGGGCAGGCAGATACGCAGTATTTT. The encoded protein is CASSYGRGQADTQYF. The rearrangement joins TRBV6-5 to TRBJ2-3, with 8 bases matching TRBD1. This CDR3 region has 15 residues. Germline CDR1 MNHEY, CDR2 SVGAGI. Trimming took 2 bases from V and 4 from J; bases not matched to a gene: 5.

The chain has TRBV5-1 and TRBJ2-3, with 7 bases fitting TRBD2. Germline V gives CDR1 SGHRS, CDR2 YFSETQ. CDR3 length: 16 amino acids. V gave up 1 base and J gave up 4 bases; unmatched junction bases: 9. The DNA for the CDR3 is TGCGCCAGCAGCTTGACCTACGGGACTAATCCAGATACGCAGTATTTT. Translated, it gives CASSLTYGTNPDTQYF. The full variable domain, completed using reference TRBV5-1 and TRBJ2-3, is KAGVTQTPRYLIKTRGQQVTLSCSPISGHRSVSWYQQTPGQGLQFLFEYFSETQRNKGNFPGRFSGRQFSNSRSEMNVSTLELGDSALYLCASSLTYGTNPDTQYFGPGTRLTVL.

There are a few counts of this clonotype. This chain links TRBV27 with TRBJ2-2; TRBD1 might be the D (6 bases). The V gene lost 2 bases and the J gene lost 5 bases, with 12 bases spanning the gap. CDR1 and CDR2 (germline): MNHEY, SMNVEV (reference sequence). This CDR3 is built from 15 residues. CDR3 amino acids: CASSLNGQLTGELFF. CDR3 nucleotides: TGTGCCAGCAGTTTAAATGGACAGTTAACCGGGGAGCTGTTTTTT.

This rearrangement joins TRBV5-1 to TRBJ2-3; the match to TRBD1 covers 7 bases. Unmatched junction bases numbered 10, after V lost 2 bases and J lost 4 bases. CDR1 SGHRS and CDR2 YFSETQ come from the germline V gene. The CDR3 loop spans 16 amino acids. CDR3 in amino acids: CASSFAPRQGSDTQYF. The CDR3, as DNA: TGCGCCAGCAGCTTCGCCCCCCGACAGGGATCAGATACGCAGTATTTT.

This clonotype was counted between two and nine times. This chain links TRBV7-9 with TRBJ2-1; no definite D call. V dropped 3 bases and J dropped 10 bases, with 19 bases sitting between them. The CDR3 extends over 15 amino acids. Germline lookup yields CDR1 SEHNR and CDR2 FQNEAQ (reference sequence). The chain's CDR3 is CASSLRTRTDAEQFF. CDR3 nucleotides: TGTGCCAGCAGCTTGAGGACCAGGACCGATGCCGAGCAGTTCTTC.

This clonotype appeared many times. This chain uses TRBV29-1 with TRBJ1-5; D unresolved. Per the germline V gene, CDR1 is SQVTM and CDR2 is ANQGSEA. The CDR3 length is 12 residues. V was clipped by 4 bases and J by 3 bases, with 7 bases between them. The CDR3 DNA sequence: TGCAGCGTTGTGTTGGACAATCAGCCCCAGCATTTT. Protein: CSVVLDNQPQHF.

This clonotype has only a few counts. The J gene is TRBJ1-1, the V gene TRBV20-1; possibly TRBD1 for D (5 bases). CDR1 is DFQATT, CDR2 SNEGSKA, per germline (reference sequence). The CDR3 sequence is 14 residues long. V was cut by 5 bases and J by 6 bases, with 19 bases left in between. CDR3 coding DNA: TGCAGTGCTGAATTTCAAATGGGGGGGGCTGAAGCTTTCTTT. It codes for CSAEFQMGGAEAFF.

This clonotype turned up a few times. The chain combines TRBV10-3 with TRBJ2-1, with D maybe TRBD2 (5 bases). Germline lookup yields CDR1 ENHRY and CDR2 SYGVKD. The ends were cut back, 6 bases at V and 4 bases at J, with 13 bases in the middle. The CDR3 has 14 residues. CDR3 in amino acids: CAISERATYNEQFF. Here the CDR3 DNA reads TGTGCCATCAGCGAGAGGGCTACATACAATGAGCAGTTCTTC.

CDR3 DNA: TGTGCCATCAGCCAGACTAGCGGGGGGCCCGGAGATACGCAGTATTTT. Amino acid sequence: CAISQTSGGPGDTQYF. The V call is TRBV10-3, the J call TRBJ2-3, with 13 bases that match TRBD2. From germline, CDR1 is ENHRY and CDR2 SYGVKD. The ends lost 6 bases at V and 5 bases at J; junction bases unmatched: 8. This CDR3 is built from 16 residues.

This clonotype turned up a few times. The chain links TRBV7-9 to TRBJ2-7; tentatively, D is TRBD2 (6 bases). Trimming took off 8 bases at V and 0 bases at J, with 11 bases between the two ends. The germline CDR1 and CDR2 sequences are SEHNR and FQNEAQ (reference sequence). The CDR3 runs to 13 residues. The CDR3 coding sequence is TGTGCCAGCTCGGGACTGAGCTCCTACGAGCAGTACGTC. Protein product: CASSGLSSYEQYV.

This clonotype was seen only a few times. The chain couples TRBV10-2 to TRBJ2-1; the match to TRBD1 covers 8 bases. The V and J ends lost 2 bases and 7 bases, in that order; junction bases with no gene match: 7. This CDR3 comprises 15 residues. Per germline, CDR1 WSHSY and CDR2 SAAADI. Here the CDR3 DNA reads TGCGCCAGCAGTGAGGGGCGGACAGGGAAAAATGAGCAGTTCTTC. Its translation is CASSEGRTGKNEQFF.

This clonotype appeared a few times. The chain links TRBV2 to TRBJ1-2; tentative D call: TRBD1 (6 bases). This CDR3 region has 15 residues. V lost 6 bases to trimming and J lost 8 bases, with 22 bases between them. Looked up from germline, CDR1 is SNHLY and CDR2 is FYNNEI. CDR3 nucleotides: TGTGCCAGCAGCGCCGAGGGGGGTGGTTGGAAGGGCTACACCTTC. Translating it yields CASSAEGGGWKGYTF.